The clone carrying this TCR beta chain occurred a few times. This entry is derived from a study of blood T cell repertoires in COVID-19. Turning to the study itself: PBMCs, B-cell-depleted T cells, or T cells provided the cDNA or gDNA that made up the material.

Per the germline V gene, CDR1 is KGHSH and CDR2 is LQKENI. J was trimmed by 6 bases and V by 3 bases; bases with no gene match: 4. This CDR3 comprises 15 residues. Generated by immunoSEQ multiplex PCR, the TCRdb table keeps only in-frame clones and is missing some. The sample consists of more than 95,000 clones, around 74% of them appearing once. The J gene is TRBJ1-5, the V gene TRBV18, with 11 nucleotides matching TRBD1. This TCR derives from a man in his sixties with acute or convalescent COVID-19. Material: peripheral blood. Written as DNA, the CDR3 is TGTGCCAGCTCACCGGACAGGGGGCAGGGTCAGCCCCAGCATTTT. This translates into CASSPDRGQGQPQHF.